This T cell receptor (beta chain) was captured by sequencing in a study of blood T cell repertoires in COVID-19. Overall study: The United States, Italy and Spain provided the acute and convalescent COVID-19 samples.

In the original processing: Estimation of nucleated cell counts relied on the amplification of reference gene primers. Sequenced by immunoSEQ multiplex PCR; TCRdb stores in-frame clones only, minus some. Clonal size and the V and J genes are those of that table, whereas D and trimming came from the DNA. This table has under 100,000 clones, around 87% appearing once. Looked up from germline, CDR1 is SGHTA and CDR2 is FQGNSA. The CDR3 totals 13 residues. V shed 0 bases and J shed 6 bases, with 8 bases lying between them. Sequenced sample: peripheral blood. This TCR was sampled from a human donor in a cohort sampled during active COVID-19. The genes are TRBV7-2 and TRBJ1-1; D is unresolved. CDR3 protein: CASSLAMRAEAFF. In DNA form, the CDR3 reads TGTGCCAGCAGCTTAGCAATGCGAGCTGAAGCTTTCTTT.